This T cell receptor beta chain comes out of a study of cytomegalovirus exposure and HLA in healthy donors (dated by TCRdb to between 2016 and 2019). Regarding the study in general: According to a later analysis, the approximately 120 validation repertoires were produced on the same platform as the roughly 600 repertoires of the first cohort. The study aimed to test whether cataloging public T cell receptors could reveal signatures of past pathogen exposure. Besides the first cohort of 666 subjects, a separate validation cohort made up of 90 to 150 different subjects was used. High-throughput TCR immunosequencing, statistical association of individual TCRs with disease status, and machine learning were combined to predict cytomegalovirus infection status.

The donors belonged to the validation cohort of roughly 120 subjects, which was separate from the approximately 680-subject first cohort. The library was produced with the immunoSEQ multiplex PCR assay. The original methods were these. A statistical classification framework was developed to diagnose cytomegalovirus status using the catalog of TCR beta chain sequences. As stored in TCRdb, this immuneACCESS dataset retains in-frame rearrangements with V and J assigned. A fraction of the clones does not appear; measured against another copy, unresolved V genes explain less than half of the discrepancy, and the remainder lacks a known reason. From that table come the V and J calls and clone size; the DNA was used to work out D and trimming. The sample table lists roughly 250,000 clones, 86% of them with a count of one. The ten largest account for around 1.3% of the sample. Broad study findings and their caveats: Across donors, most TCR sequences were observed very rarely, whereas some public TCRs were present in many individuals. The study gave a list of 150 to 200 TCR beta chains associated with cytomegalovirus. In vitro tests confirmed that a few of the cytomegalovirus-associated TCR beta chains recognize cytomegalovirus antigens. The authors suggested that the approach could potentially be generalized to other disease states and immunological phenotypes. In a later analysis, TCRs clustered in the first cohort were found to also tend to co-occur in the 120 validation repertoires, with 85% to 95% of cluster scores above 0. All 110 or so repertoires were used to score co-occurrence in the validation cohort in a later analysis, because that analysis had no HLA typing for the cohort. The classifier was reported to diagnose cytomegalovirus status with high specificity and sensitivity in both the original and validation cohorts.

About this clone: The clone's antigen remains unknown. Base-call qualities are not available, and no considerably larger clone is one nucleotide away.

The CDR3 covers 15 residues, taking in both the cysteine and the phenylalanine. Just the 45-base CDR3 DNA is kept, in frame starting at base 1. The germline V gene (reference sequence) yields SGHNT for CDR1 and YYREEE for CDR2. V loses 4 bases at its end and J loses 5 bases; junction bases beyond the gene matches: 10. The sequence was obtained from a woman in her 30s in good health and CMV-seropositive. This chain is built from TRBV5-4 and TRBJ1-2; 8 middle bases align to TRBD1. The sample comprised PBMCs. This receptor has the CDR3 CASSPSGQATYGYTF. The DNA sequence is as follows: TGTGCCAGCAGCCCTTCGGGACAGGCTACGTATGGCTACACCTTC.